This T cell receptor (beta chain) was recovered during a study of CD8+CD57+ T cells in acquired aplastic anemia. On the study more broadly: Sorting CD4+ and CD8+ cells gave DNA averaging 3.2 ug. Overall study results and limits: Some 30 was the count of CD8+ CDR3 sequences that patients shared with controls.

This clonotype was seen more than once but under ten times. What it binds is not known. CDR1 and CDR2 (germline): MNHNS, SASEGT. V gave up 5 bases and J gave up 2 bases, with 13 bases separating them. This CDR3 is 15 amino acids long. It was patients with CD8+CD57+ cell expansion by flow cytometry who were chosen for sequencing. When blood sampling took place, the patients had received no therapy. The TCR beta profiling, which covered VDJ combination and CDR3 sequence, was carried out using genomic DNA as the template. In TCRdb, the reads were re-called with MiXCR into one record per CDR3 protein. Of fewer than 200,000 distinct CDR3 sequences in the sample, less than 60% were seen once.

The clonotype comes from a human donor with aplastic anemia. The sequencing sample was made of sorted CD4+, CD8+, or CD8+CD57+ T cells (not recorded which) from PBMCs. This chain links TRBV6-1 with TRBJ1-3; perhaps TRBD1 as D (5 bases). As DNA, the CDR3 is TGTGCCAGCAGTCCCAGGGTTAGCGCTGGAAACACCATATATTTT. This gives the protein CASSPRVSAGNTIYF.